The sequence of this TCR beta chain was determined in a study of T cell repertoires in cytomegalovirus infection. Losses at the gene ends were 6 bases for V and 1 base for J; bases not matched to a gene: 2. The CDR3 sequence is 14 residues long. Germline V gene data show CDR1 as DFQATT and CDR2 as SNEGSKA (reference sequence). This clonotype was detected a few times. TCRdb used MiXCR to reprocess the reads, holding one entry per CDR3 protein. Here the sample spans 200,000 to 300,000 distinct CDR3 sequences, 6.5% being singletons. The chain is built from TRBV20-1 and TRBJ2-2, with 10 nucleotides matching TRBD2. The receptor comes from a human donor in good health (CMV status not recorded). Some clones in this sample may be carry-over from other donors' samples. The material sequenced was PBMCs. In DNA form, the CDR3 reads TGCAGTGCAGAGCGGGGGGGGAACACCGGGGAGCTGTTTTTT. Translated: CSAERGGNTGELFF.